These 27 T cell receptor beta chains share one sample of origin, sequenced in a study of OX40 agonist ivuxolimab in advanced cancers. The assay was immunoSEQ multiplex PCR, and TCRdb's table has in-frame clones only and misses some. The sample contains roughly 75,000 clones, 75% to 90% of which appear only once. The specimen comprised CD4+ or CD8+ T cells sorted from blood, sampled in a trial of the OX40 agonist ivuxolimab. The source of these receptors is an adult with an advanced solid tumor such as melanoma, head and neck, liver or kidney cancer.

The chain has TRBV5-8 and TRBJ1-2; D ambiguous. Germline V lookup: CDR1 SGHTS, CDR2 YDEGEE. The CDR3 extends over 15 amino acids. V lost 1 base, J lost 4 bases, and 14 bases lay in between. The CDR3 coding sequence is TGTGCCAGCAGCTTGACGGGCAGTGCCTTCTATGGCTACACCTTC. This gives the protein CASSLTGSAFYGYTF.

The chain joins TRBV19 to TRBJ2-1; 7 positions agree with TRBD2. The V and J ends lost 5 bases and 3 bases, in that order; junction bases with no gene match: 16. Per the germline V gene, CDR1 is LNHDA and CDR2 is SQIVND (reference sequence). The CDR3 is 18 residues long. The CDR3 DNA follows: TGTGCCAGTAGTCCCCATAAAGGAGGGCGGGAGCTCTACAATGAGCAGTTCTTC. It specifies CASSPHKGGRELYNEQFF.

V gene TRBV7-3 combines with J gene TRBJ2-5, with D tentatively TRBD2 (7 bases). Trimming took 5 bases from V and 4 from J, leaving 14 bases between them. The CDR3 loop spans 14 amino acids. Germline V lookup: CDR1 SGHTA, CDR2 FQGTGA. The CDR3 DNA follows: TGTGCCAGCAGCCCCTCGGGGGGCGCAGAGACCCAGTACTTC. The encoded protein is CASSPSGGAETQYF.

The V gene is TRBV15, the J gene TRBJ2-6, with TRBD1 matching over 7 bases. The CDR3 runs to 16 residues. With 0 bases clipped from V and 2 bases from J, the junction kept 1 base outside the gene matches. Germline CDR1 is LNHNV and CDR2 is YYDKDF (reference sequence). CDR3 in DNA: TGTGCCACCAGCAGAGAGAGGGGGCCTGGGGCCAACGTCCTGACTTTC. Protein: CATSRERGPGANVLTF.

The genes are TRBV5-5 and TRBJ2-3, with a weak D call TRBD2 (6 bases). Trimming left V 0 bases short and J 4 bases short, with 15 bases between. The CDR3 consists of 16 residues. Germline lookup yields CDR1 SGHKS and CDR2 YYEKEE (reference sequence). As DNA, the CDR3 is TGTGCCAGCAGCTTGGGGACCCTAGGAGGGGCAGATACGCAGTATTTT. It codes for CASSLGTLGGADTQYF.

V is TRBV29-1 and J is TRBJ2-2, with 10 bases fitting TRBD1. The CDR3 length is 15 residues. Germline CDR1 and CDR2: SQVTM and ANQGSEA. CDR3 bases: TGCAGTGACACCTTATGGGGACAGGGGACAGGGGAGCTGTTTTTT. Translation gives CSDTLWGQGTGELFF.

The rearrangement links TRBV6-4 to TRBJ1-3; D is possibly TRBD1 (6 bases). Germline V gene lookup returns CDR1 MRHNA and CDR2 SNTAGT. The length of the CDR3 is 14 residues. Trimming cost V 3 bases and J 3 bases, with 9 bases left between them. The CDR3 protein is CASSDAGDGNTIYF. The CDR3 DNA reads as TGTGCCAGCAGTGATGCAGGGGATGGAAACACCATATATTTT.

The chain couples TRBV7-9 to TRBJ1-2, with unresolved D. V lost 3 bases and J 3 bases, leaving 11 bases between the germline ends. Germline CDR1 and CDR2: SEHNR and FQNEAQ (reference sequence). The CDR3 has 14 amino acids. CDR3 residues: CASSFQRWDYGYTF. CDR3 nucleotides: TGTGCCAGCAGCTTCCAACGGTGGGACTATGGCTACACCTTC.

DNA for the CDR3: TGTGCCAGCAGCGTGGGGACAGTTCTTATATACCCTCATTGGGAGACCCAGTACTTC. Protein sequence: CASSVGTVLIYPHWETQYF. The rearrangement uses TRBV9 and TRBJ2-5, with TRBD1 matching over 7 bases. The J segment lost 5 bases and the V segment lost 2 bases, leaving 21 bases of the junction unmatched. The CDR3 is 19 residues long. CDR1 is SGDLS, CDR2 YYNGEE, per germline.

The chain recombines TRBV2 with TRBJ2-1; no definite D call. V was cut by 0 bases and J by 4 bases, with 4 bases left in between. This CDR3 contains 13 residues. Looked up from germline, CDR1 is SNHLY and CDR2 is FYNNEI. The CDR3 here is CASSEALYNEQFF. In DNA form, the CDR3 reads TGTGCCAGCAGTGAAGCGCTATACAATGAGCAGTTCTTC.

The chain has TRBV7-3 and TRBJ2-3, with unresolved D. V was pared by 2 bases and J by 0 bases, with 3 bases between. Germline CDR1 reads SGHTA; CDR2 reads FQGTGA. There are 13 residues in the CDR3. CDR3 in DNA: TGTGCCAGCAGCTTATTAAGCACAGATACGCAGTATTTT. Residues: CASSLLSTDTQYF.

The chain joins TRBV4-3 to TRBJ1-1, with 7 bases that match TRBD1. CDR3 length: 15 amino acids. Trimming removed 4 bases from V and 5 bases from J; junction bases left unmatched: 10. Germline assignment: CDR1 LGHNA and CDR2 YSLEER. Written as DNA, the CDR3 is TGCGCCAGCAGCCCGAGTACAGGGGTGAGAACTGAAGCTTTCTTT. It codes for CASSPSTGVRTEAFF.

This clone was recorded only once. The chain carries TRBV29-1 and TRBJ1-5; D unresolved. The V gene lost 7 bases and the J gene lost 1 base, with 11 bases spanning the gap. This CDR3 comprises 13 residues. Germline V gene lookup returns CDR1 SQVTM and CDR2 ANQGSEA. The CDR3 spells CSASLKSNQPQHF. CDR3 in DNA: TGCAGCGCATCCTTGAAAAGCAATCAGCCCCAGCATTTT.

V gene TRBV6-5 combines with J gene TRBJ1-1; 9 nucleotides agree with TRBD1. The CDR3 covers 16 residues. With 2 bases clipped from V and 2 bases from J, the junction kept 6 bases outside the gene matches. CDR1 MNHEY and CDR2 SVGAGI come from the germline V gene. In nucleotides, the CDR3 is TGTGCCAGCAGTTACCCAGGACAGGGGCCTAACACTGAAGCTTTCTTT. Translation: CASSYPGQGPNTEAFF.

In this sample, this clone turned up once. V is TRBV4-3 and J is TRBJ1-1; TRBD1 matches 7 bases. CDR1 and CDR2 from the germline V gene are LGHNA and YSLEER. J gave up 0 bases and V 2 bases, and 3 bases lay outside the gene matches. This CDR3 region has 15 residues. Here the CDR3 reads CASSQIQGMNTEAFF. For the CDR3, the DNA is TGCGCCAGCAGCCAAATACAGGGGATGAACACTGAAGCTTTCTTT.

The J gene is TRBJ2-5, the V gene TRBV4-3; D remains ambiguous. CDR3 length: 15 residues. Germline loops: CDR1 LGHNA, CDR2 YSLEER. Between the trimmed V and J ends, which lost 0 bases and 5 bases, there was a span of 13 bases. CDR3 nucleotides: TGCGCCAGCAGCCAAGAGGGTCTAGTTGGGGAGACCCAGTACTTC. Its protein is CASSQEGLVGETQYF.

A note on this clone: Compared with germline, one end of the junction differs, possibly owing to a read error. The V gene is TRBV7-6, the J gene TRBJ2-1, with 12 bases aligning to TRBD2. This CDR3 region has 14 residues. The germline V gene has CDR1 SGHVS and CDR2 FNYEAQ. DNA of the CDR3: TGTGCCAGCAGCCTAGCGGGAGGGCCTGATGAGCAGTTCTTC. Translation gives CASSLAGGPDEQFF.

The rearrangement joins TRBV27 to TRBJ2-1; D is uncertain. Trimming removed 0 bases at V and 6 bases at J, with 18 bases between. The CDR3 consists of 17 residues. Germline CDR1 is MNHEY and CDR2 is SMNVEV (reference sequence). Written as DNA, the CDR3 is TGTGCCAGCAGTTTATCGTCCCCAGAAGTGATAGCCAATGAGCAGTTCTTC. Translating gives CASSLSSPEVIANEQFF.

This chain uses TRBV28 with TRBJ1-1; D gene uncertain. This CDR3 has 14 residues. Trimming took 2 bases from V and 2 from J, leaving 9 bases between them. Germline V gives CDR1 MDHEN, CDR2 SYDVKM. Here the CDR3 reads CASSLRELNTEAFF. DNA for the CDR3: TGTGCCAGCAGTTTAAGAGAACTTAACACTGAAGCTTTCTTT.

This chain links TRBV27 with TRBJ2-7; no clear D. V was cut by 6 bases and J by 1 base, with 13 bases left in between. Germline V CDR1 and CDR2: MNHEY, SMNVEV (reference sequence). The CDR3 runs 14 residues. The CDR3 loop reads CASSPGYGSYEQYF. The CDR3 DNA sequence: TGTGCCAGCAGCCCCGGTTACGGGTCCTACGAGCAGTACTTC.

This chain uses TRBV6-5 with TRBJ1-1; possibly TRBD1 for D (6 bases). Germline V CDR1 and CDR2: MNHEY, SVGAGI. The CDR3 has 16 residues. V lost 0 bases and J lost 1, with 12 bases in between. The CDR3 DNA is TGTGCCAGCAGTTACTCGCAGGGGCTGGCGAACACTGAAGCTTTCTTT. Amino acids: CASSYSQGLANTEAFF.

This sequence joins TRBV5-6 and TRBJ2-2; the D gene is possibly TRBD1 (5 bases). CDR1 and CDR2 (germline): SGHDT, YYEEEE. This CDR3 contains 16 residues. The V end lost 4 bases, the J end lost 6 bases, and 19 bases lay between the germline ends. The CDR3 DNA sequence: TGTGCCAGCAGCCCTATAGGGGAAGGGGAAGCCGGGGAGCTGTTTTTT. Protein sequence: CASSPIGEGEAGELFF.

This rearrangement joins TRBV19 to TRBJ1-1, with D perhaps TRBD1 (6 bases). CDR1 is LNHDA and CDR2 is SQIVND in the germline V gene (reference sequence). The CDR3 totals 16 residues. V lost 0 bases and J 1 base, leaving 12 bases between the germline ends. As DNA, the CDR3 is TGTGCCAGTAGTATAGATCGCGGGACAAGGAACACTGAAGCTTTCTTT. Translation: CASSIDRGTRNTEAFF.

Written as DNA, the CDR3 is TGTGCCAGCAGCATGACTGACAATGAGCAGTTCTTC. Translated, it gives CASSMTDNEQFF. This chain links TRBV6-5 with TRBJ2-1; D ambiguous. The CDR3 totals 12 residues. The germline V and J ends were trimmed by 6 bases and 5 bases, with 8 bases remaining between them. Germline CDR1 MNHEY, CDR2 SVGAGI.

This rearrangement joins TRBV30 to TRBJ2-1; TRBD2 matches 9 bases. Germline CDR1 and CDR2: GTSNPN and SVGIG (reference sequence). CDR3 length: 15 amino acids. J gave up 4 bases and V 1 base, and 5 bases lay outside the gene matches. In DNA, the CDR3 is TGTGCCTGGAGTGGGGGACTAGCCGTTTACAATGAGCAGTTCTTC. It specifies CAWSGGLAVYNEQFF.

The chain carries TRBV4-3 and TRBJ2-2; no clear D gene. CDR3 length: 16 amino acids. Germline V gene data show CDR1 as LGHNA and CDR2 as YSLEER. The ends were cut back, 0 bases at V and 2 bases at J, with 10 bases in the middle. CDR3 protein: CASSQDEGSNTGELFF. The CDR3 nucleotides read TGCGCCAGCAGCCAAGATGAAGGCAGTAACACCGGGGAGCTGTTTTTT.

V usage is TRBV30 and J usage is TRBJ1-5, with no clear D. Trimming left V 0 bases short and J 0 bases short, with 9 bases between. Germline CDR1 GTSNPN, CDR2 SVGIG (reference sequence). The CDR3 length is 15 residues. DNA for the CDR3: TGTGCCTGGAGTGTACCGGGGTATAGCAATCAGCCCCAGCATTTT. Translation gives CAWSVPGYSNQPQHF.